This record looks at one TCR beta chain sequence and its context. RNA transcripts served as the template for amplifying TCR beta CDR3 regions. Initially, a first-round RT-PCR of the TCR CDR3 employed the HTBI primer set. Via MiXCR, TCRdb re-called the multiplex PCR reads, giving one row per CDR3 protein. The sample lists some 440,000 distinct CDR3 sequences; around 14% were seen once. This record belongs to a study of T cells in Graves' hyperthyroidism and ophthalmopathy. Sequenced input: blood. This sequence was found in a woman aged 18-29 years with Graves' hyperthyroidism.

CDR3 nucleotides: TGCAGTGCTAGAGATCCCACGGACCGCCCGGGTGACTACGAGCAGTACTTC. Translating gives CSARDPTDRPGDYEQYF. The rearrangement joins TRBV20-1 to TRBJ2-7; D is undetermined. This CDR3 spans 17 amino acids. V lost 0 bases and J 3 bases, leaving 21 bases between the germline ends. Looked up from germline, CDR1 is DFQATT and CDR2 is SNEGSKA (reference sequence).